The text below deals with one TCR beta chain. The antigen is unknown. The data were obtained in a study of CD8+ T cells in alopecia areata. Turning to the study itself: Treated patients received oral tofacitinib, 5 to 10 mg twice daily. Study-level results: Scalp lesions, especially in alopecia totalis/universalis, had higher clonality than normal scalp.

Collection of lesional scalp punch biopsies and peripheral blood was performed in alopecia areata patients. Following extraction, RNA underwent reverse transcription to cDNA, which served as the sequencing template. Assay used: immunoSEQ multiplex PCR; TCRdb lists only in-frame clones, some missing. The repertoire consists of approximately 91,000 clones, with over 40% occurring once and the leading ten covering about 0.79%. CDR1 and CDR2 (germline): GTSNPN, SVGIG (reference sequence). The CDR3 consists of 11 residues. Trimming removed 3 bases from V and 6 bases from J, with 8 bases in between. The gene calls are TRBV30 and TRBJ1-2; D unclear. Sample: CD4+ T cells sorted from blood. The clonotype was recovered from a human donor with alopecia areata. The CDR3: CAWSQMNGYTF. Here the CDR3 DNA reads TGTGCCTGGAGCCAGATGAATGGCTACACCTTC. The full variable domain, in which reference TRBV30 and TRBJ1-2 provide the parts outside the CDR3, is SQTIHQWPATLVQPVGSPLSLECTVEGTSNPNLYWYRQAAGRGLQLLFYSVGIGQISSEVPQNLSASRPQDRQFILSSKKLLLSDSGFYLCAWSQMNGYTFGSGTRLTVV.